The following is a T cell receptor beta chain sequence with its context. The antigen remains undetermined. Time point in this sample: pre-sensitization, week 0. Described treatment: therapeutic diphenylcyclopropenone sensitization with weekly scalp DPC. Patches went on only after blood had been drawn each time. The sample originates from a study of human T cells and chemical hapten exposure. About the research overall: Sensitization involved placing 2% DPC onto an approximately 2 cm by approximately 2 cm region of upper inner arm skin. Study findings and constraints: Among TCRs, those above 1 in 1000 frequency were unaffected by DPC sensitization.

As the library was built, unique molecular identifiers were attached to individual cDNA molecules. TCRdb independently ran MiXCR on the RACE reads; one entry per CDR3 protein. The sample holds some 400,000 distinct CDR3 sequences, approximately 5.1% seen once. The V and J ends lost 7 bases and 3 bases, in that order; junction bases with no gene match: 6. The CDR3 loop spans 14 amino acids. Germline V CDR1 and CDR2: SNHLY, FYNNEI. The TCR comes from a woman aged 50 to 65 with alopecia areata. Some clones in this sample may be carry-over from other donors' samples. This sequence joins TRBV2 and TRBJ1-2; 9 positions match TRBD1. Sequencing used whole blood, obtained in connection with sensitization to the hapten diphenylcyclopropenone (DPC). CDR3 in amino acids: CASTRQGGDYGYTF. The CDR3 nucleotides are TGTGCCAGCACCCGACAGGGGGGTGACTATGGCTACACCTTC.